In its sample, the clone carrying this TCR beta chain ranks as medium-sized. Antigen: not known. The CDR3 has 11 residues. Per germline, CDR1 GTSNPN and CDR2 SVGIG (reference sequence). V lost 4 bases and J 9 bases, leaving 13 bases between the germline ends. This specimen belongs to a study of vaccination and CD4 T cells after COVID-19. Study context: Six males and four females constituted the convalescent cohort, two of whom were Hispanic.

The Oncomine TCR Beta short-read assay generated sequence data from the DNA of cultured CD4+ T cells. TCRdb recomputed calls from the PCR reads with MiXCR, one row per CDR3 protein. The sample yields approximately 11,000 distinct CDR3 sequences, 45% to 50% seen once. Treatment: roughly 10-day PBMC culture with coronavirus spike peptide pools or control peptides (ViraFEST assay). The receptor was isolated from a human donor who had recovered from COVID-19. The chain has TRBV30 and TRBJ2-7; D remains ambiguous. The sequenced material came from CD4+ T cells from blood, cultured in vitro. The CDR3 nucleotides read TGTGCCTGGACTAATCATCGTGGGCAGTACTTC. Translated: CAWTNHRGQYF.